Each of the 20 T cell receptor beta chains below was sequenced from the same sample in a study of cytomegalovirus exposure and HLA in healthy donors. 60 Vbeta and 13 Jbeta primers were used in PCR. The protocol was immunoSEQ multiplex PCR, while the TCRdb copy is restricted to in-frame clones and leaves out a portion. Found here are some 130,000 clones, around two thirds of them singletons; the top ten hold approximately 2.3%. The sequenced sample consisted of PBMCs. The receptor set was obtained from an older woman in good health and CMV-seropositive.

The J gene is TRBJ1-2, the V gene TRBV5-4; a possible D gene is TRBD1 (5 bases). Germline CDR1 is SGHNT and CDR2 is YYREEE (reference sequence). The CDR3 contains 14 residues. The germline V and J ends were trimmed by 2 bases and 8 bases, with 16 bases remaining between them. The CDR3 DNA is TGTGCCAGCAGCTTATACCAGGGCAGTCGGGGCTACACCTTC. Translating gives CASSLYQGSRGYTF.

This chain uses TRBV4-1 with TRBJ2-3; perhaps TRBD1 as D (7 bases). Trimming shortened V by 1 base and J by 5 bases, and 13 bases separated the two germline ends. CDR1 MGHRA and CDR2 YSYEKL come from the germline V gene. The CDR3 contains 15 residues. CDR3 region: CASSQVEGAGDTQYF. As DNA, the CDR3 is TGCGCCAGCAGCCAAGTGGAGGGGGCTGGAGATACGCAGTATTTT.

V gene TRBV7-8 combines with J gene TRBJ1-2, with a tentative D call TRBD1 (5 bases). CDR3 length: 15 amino acids. Per the germline V gene, CDR1 is SGHVS and CDR2 is FQNEAQ. V was pared by 2 bases and J by 4 bases, with 14 bases between. The CDR3 nucleotides are TGTGCCAGCAGCTTAACGGATACAGGACCCTATGGCTACACCTTC. Its translation is CASSLTDTGPYGYTF. Variable domain in full (rest from reference TRBV7-8 and TRBJ1-2): GAGVSQSPRYKVAKRGQDVALRCDPISGHVSLFWYQQALGQGPEFLTYFQNEAQLDKSGLPSDRFFAERPEGSVSTLKIQRTQQEDSAVYLCASSLTDTGPYGYTFGSGTRLTVV.

This clone was seen a handful of times. V and J are TRBV28 and TRBJ1-2; 10 nucleotides match TRBD1. The V and J ends lost 5 bases and 4 bases, in that order; junction bases with no gene match: 7. CDR1 is MDHEN, CDR2 SYDVKM, per germline. This CDR3 has 15 residues. CDR3 nucleotides: TGTGCCAGCAGTCGACCGGGACAGGGGTTCTATGGCTACACCTTC. It specifies CASSRPGQGFYGYTF.

The sample holds a few counts of this clone. The chain uses TRBV7-9 and TRBJ2-7; 10 nucleotides agree with TRBD2. The CDR3 length is 15 residues. V was pared by 5 bases and J by 7 bases, with 11 bases of the junction left unmatched. Germline V gene sequence: CDR1 SEHNR, CDR2 FQNEAQ (reference sequence). The CDR3 coding sequence is TGTGCCAGCAGCGAGGGGCTAGCGGGAGTCGGTGAGCAGTACTTC. Translating it yields CASSEGLAGVGEQYF. The complete variable domain, with remaining parts taken from reference TRBV7-9 and TRBJ2-7, reads DTGVSQNPRHKITKRGQNVTFRCDPISEHNRLYWYRQTLGQGPEFLTYFQNEAQLEKSRLLSDRFSAERPKGSFSTLEIQRTEQGDSAMYLCASSEGLAGVGEQYFGPGTRLTVT.

V is TRBV5-5 and J is TRBJ2-5; D remains unclear. The V gene lost 3 bases and the J gene lost 4 bases, with 10 bases spanning the gap. The CDR3 contains 13 residues. CDR1 and CDR2 (germline): SGHKS, YYEKEE (reference sequence). The CDR3 is CASSSDTGETQYF. The CDR3 DNA reads as TGTGCCAGCAGCTCGGATACGGGAGAGACCCAGTACTTC.

In this sample, this clone turned up a few times. The V and J genes are TRBV27 and TRBJ1-5; 8 bases agree with TRBD1. Trimming removed 6 bases from V and 6 bases from J; junction bases left unmatched: 4. The CDR3 has 13 residues. The germline V gene encodes CDR1 MNHEY and CDR2 SMNVEV (reference sequence). The CDR3 loop reads CASSGQGGQPQHF. Written as DNA, the CDR3 is TGTGCCAGCAGCGGACAGGGAGGTCAGCCCCAGCATTTT.

This chain links TRBV2 with TRBJ2-7; 8 nucleotides agree with TRBD1. V was pared by 6 bases and J by 12 bases, with 16 bases of the junction left unmatched. The CDR3 covers 14 residues. The germline V gene encodes CDR1 SNHLY and CDR2 FYNNEI. The CDR3 protein is CASRRQGKPPGWYF. The CDR3 coding sequence is TGTGCCAGCAGGAGACAGGGGAAACCTCCCGGGTGGTACTTC.

This clone was observed a handful of times. The gene calls are TRBV7-2 and TRBJ1-3; TRBD1 matches at 8 bases. V shed 0 bases, J shed 0 bases, and the junction held 10 bases outside the gene matches. There are 19 residues in the CDR3. CDR1 and CDR2 (germline): SGHTA, FQGNSA. The CDR3 loop reads CASSLARGQVVRSGNTIYF. CDR3 bases: TGTGCCAGCAGCTTAGCGCGGGGACAGGTCGTCCGCTCTGGAAACACCATATATTTT.

The chain recombines TRBV5-1 with TRBJ1-2; D remains unclear. The germline V and J ends were trimmed by 0 bases and 4 bases, with 10 bases remaining between them. Germline CDR1 reads SGHRS; CDR2 reads YFSETQ. This CDR3 is 14 amino acids long. CDR3 amino acids: CASSLDSGPYGYTF. For the CDR3, the DNA is TGCGCCAGCAGCTTGGACAGCGGCCCCTATGGCTACACCTTC.

This clone was seen a handful of times. The genes are TRBV4-2 and TRBJ2-7, with 7 bases identical to TRBD1. The CDR3 is 16 residues long. The V and J ends lost 4 bases and 2 bases, in that order; junction bases with no gene match: 11. CDR1 is LGHNA, CDR2 YNFKEQ, per germline. The CDR3 DNA reads as TGTGCCAGCAGCCCGTCCCGGGTAGGGGGCGCCTACGAGCAGTACTTC. Amino acid sequence: CASSPSRVGGAYEQYF.

The chain links TRBV5-1 to TRBJ1-3, with TRBD1 matching over 9 bases. This CDR3 has 16 residues. The J segment lost 2 bases and the V segment lost 0 bases, leaving 3 bases of the junction unmatched. Per the germline V gene, CDR1 is SGHRS and CDR2 is YFSETQ. CDR3: CASSLAGQGAGNTIYF. CDR3 bases: TGCGCCAGCAGCTTGGCGGGACAGGGAGCTGGAAACACCATATATTTT.

The CDR3 region is CASSLFGGSGSGEQFF. The CDR3 nucleotides are TGTGCCAGCAGCTTATTCGGCGGGAGTGGATCGGGGGAGCAGTTCTTC. V gene TRBV11-3 combines with J gene TRBJ2-1, with 7 positions matching TRBD2. There are 16 residues in the CDR3. The germline gives CDR1 SGHNT, CDR2 YENEEA. V shed 2 bases, J shed 10 bases, and the junction held 14 bases outside the gene matches. The whole variable domain, remainder taken from reference TRBV11-3 and TRBJ2-1, is EAGVVQSPRYKIIEKKQPVAFWCNPISGHNTLYWYLQNLGQGPELLIRYENEEAVDDSQLPKDRFSAERLKGVDSTLKIQPAELGDSAVYLCASSLFGGSGSGEQFFGPGTRLTVL.

This clone was counted a single time. The chain carries TRBV29-1 and TRBJ2-3; D may be TRBD2 (6 bases). V lost 7 bases, J lost 0 bases, and 17 bases lay in between. Looked up from germline, CDR1 is SQVTM and CDR2 is ANQGSEA. There are 15 residues in the CDR3. This chain's CDR3 is CSANWRGSSTDTQYF. CDR3 bases: TGCAGCGCCAACTGGAGGGGCAGTAGCACAGATACGCAGTATTTT.

This rearrangement joins TRBV6-5 to TRBJ1-4; D gene unclear. Deletions cut 2 bases from V and 8 bases from J, with 15 bases between. Germline V lookup: CDR1 MNHEY, CDR2 SVGAGI. CDR3 length equals 15 residues. This CDR3 is CASSYKRQAGEKLFF. CDR3 in DNA: TGTGCCAGCAGTTACAAGCGGCAGGCGGGGGAAAAACTGTTTTTT.

V and J are TRBV7-2 and TRBJ2-7; the match to TRBD1 covers 9 bases. CDR1 and CDR2 (germline): SGHTA, FQGNSA. The CDR3 contains 16 residues. Losses at the gene ends were 3 bases for V and 4 bases for J; bases not matched to a gene: 10. The CDR3 DNA is TGTGCCAGCAGCTTGGGGGGGGGACAGGGACGGTACGAGCAGTACTTC. Translation gives CASSLGGGQGRYEQYF.

The chain employs TRBV11-3 and TRBJ2-5, with 9 bases that match TRBD1. This CDR3 is 14 amino acids long. The germline V gene has CDR1 SGHNT and CDR2 YENEEA. Unmatched junction bases numbered 6, after V lost 5 bases and J lost 5 bases. In DNA form, the CDR3 reads TGTGCCAGCAGCCATACAGGGGGCGGGGAGACCCAGTACTTC. It yields the protein CASSHTGGGETQYF.

In its sample, this clone was seen once. The chain couples TRBV6-5 to TRBJ2-7, with D possibly being TRBD1 (5 bases). Per the germline V gene, CDR1 is MNHEY and CDR2 is SVGAGI. The CDR3 spans 14 residues. V was clipped by 5 bases and J by 6 bases, with 17 bases between them. CDR3: CASSPRALWSEQYF. As DNA, the CDR3 is TGTGCCAGCAGTCCCAGGGCCCTCTGGAGCGAGCAGTACTTC.

V gene TRBV28 combines with J gene TRBJ1-2; a possible D gene is TRBD1 (5 bases). Trimming shortened V by 6 bases and J by 1 base, and 21 bases separated the two germline ends. The CDR3 contains 17 residues. Germline assignment: CDR1 MDHEN and CDR2 SYDVKM. For the CDR3, the DNA is TGTGCCAGCAGCCCCGGGGGGACTCTTTCACGTAACTATGGCTACACCTTC. The encoded protein is CASSPGGTLSRNYGYTF.

The rearrangement joins TRBV10-2 to TRBJ1-4, with D possibly being TRBD1 (6 bases). CDR1 is WSHSY and CDR2 is SAAADI in the germline V gene. CDR3 length: 14 amino acids. Trimming shortened V by 6 bases and J by 2 bases, and 10 bases separated the two germline ends. The CDR3 loop is CASRRDTTNEKLFF. In DNA form, the CDR3 reads TGCGCCAGCAGAAGGGACACTACTAATGAAAAACTGTTTTTT.